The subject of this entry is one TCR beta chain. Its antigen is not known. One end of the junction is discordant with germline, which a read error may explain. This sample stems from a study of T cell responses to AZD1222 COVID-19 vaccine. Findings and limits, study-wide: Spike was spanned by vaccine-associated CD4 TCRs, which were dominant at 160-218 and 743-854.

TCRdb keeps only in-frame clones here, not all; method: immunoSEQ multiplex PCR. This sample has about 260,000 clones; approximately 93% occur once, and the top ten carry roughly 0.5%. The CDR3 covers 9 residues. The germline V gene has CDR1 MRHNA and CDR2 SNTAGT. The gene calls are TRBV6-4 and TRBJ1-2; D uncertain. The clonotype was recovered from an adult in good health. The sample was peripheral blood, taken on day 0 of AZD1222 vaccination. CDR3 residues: CASSFRVAF. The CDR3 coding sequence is TGTGCCAGCAGTTTCCGGGTCGCCTTC.